Following are 10 T cell receptor beta chains from one sample sequenced in a study of CD8 T cells in ankylosing spondylitis. MiXCR, applied by TCRdb to the 5' RACE reads, yields one record per CDR3 protein. The sample includes 250,000 or so distinct CDR3 sequences, roughly 18% of them seen just once. Sequencing used blood, either unsorted or a sorted T cell fraction (not recorded which). The receptors originated from a male donor with ankylosing spondylitis or in good health (not recorded which).

This clonotype has just a few counts. The V and J genes are TRBV25-1 and TRBJ2-1; weak D call: TRBD1 (5 bases). Trimming pared 3 bases from V and 9 bases from J, leaving 15 bases between. CDR1 is MGHDK and CDR2 is SYGVNS in the germline V gene. The CDR3 has 14 amino acids. The CDR3 coding sequence is TGTGCCAGCAGTGACCCCCACGGTGGGGCTGAGCAGTTCTTC. Translated: CASSDPHGGAEQFF.

This clonotype turned up a few times. The CDR3 sequence is CASSQEPGPAYNEQFF. Here the CDR3 DNA reads TGCGCCAGCAGCCAGGAGCCCGGGCCGGCCTACAATGAGCAGTTCTTC. The J gene is TRBJ2-1, the V gene TRBV4-3; D ambiguous. V shed 3 bases and J shed 2 bases, with 14 bases lying between them. The CDR3 spans 16 residues. From germline, CDR1 is LGHNA and CDR2 YSLEER.

J is TRBJ2-3 and V is TRBV11-2; D remains unclear. CDR1 and CDR2 (germline): SGHAT, FQNNGV. This CDR3 has 11 amino acids. Trimming cost V 5 bases and J 10 bases, with 10 bases left between them. As DNA, the CDR3 is TGTGCCAGCAGCCAGACAAAGGCGCAGTATTTT. It encodes CASSQTKAQYF.

This chain joins TRBV6-2 or TRBV6-3 and TRBJ1-1; possible D gene TRBD1, 5 bases. Germline V gene sequence: CDR1 MNHEY, CDR2 SVGEGT. This CDR3 has 14 amino acids. The V end was cut by 2 bases, the J end by 2 bases, with 9 bases between. CDR3 bases: TGTGCCAGCAGTTACGGGACGGCAAACACTGAAGCTTTCTTT. Protein: CASSYGTANTEAFF.

The table lists this clonotype with a few counts. The V gene is TRBV4-1, the J gene TRBJ2-3; the D is unclear. This CDR3 is built from 16 residues. The germline gives CDR1 MGHRA, CDR2 YSYEKL. The germline V and J ends were trimmed by 1 base and 0 bases, with 11 bases remaining between them. CDR3 sequence (DNA): TGCGCCAGCAGCCAAGGTGACGGTCCTAGCACAGATACGCAGTATTTT. The encoded protein is CASSQGDGPSTDTQYF.

The chain has TRBV6-2 or TRBV6-3 and TRBJ1-1; unclear D gene. Deletions cut 7 bases from V and 1 base from J, with 13 bases between. Germline CDR1 MNHEY, CDR2 SVGEGT. The CDR3 sequence is 14 residues long. This chain's CDR3 is CASTSRAGNTEAFF. For the CDR3, the DNA is TGTGCCAGCACCTCGAGGGCAGGGAACACTGAAGCTTTCTTT.

This chain joins TRBV4-1 and TRBJ2-7, with a weak D call TRBD1 (6 bases). The germline V gene has CDR1 MGHRA and CDR2 YSYEKL. CDR3 length equals 14 residues. The germline V and J ends were trimmed by 0 bases and 5 bases, with 11 bases remaining between them. CDR3 residues: CASSQEGRGHEQYF. The CDR3 bases are TGCGCCAGCAGCCAAGAAGGCAGGGGCCACGAGCAGTACTTC.

The table lists this clonotype with a few counts. The V call is TRBV4-2, the J call TRBJ2-3; 7 nucleotides align to TRBD2. Germline CDR1 is LGHNA and CDR2 is YNFKEQ. V shed 1 base and J 0 bases; nucleotides not matched to a gene: 7. The CDR3 loop spans 17 amino acids. The CDR3 region is CASSQGWGEGSTDTQYF. The CDR3 DNA reads as TGTGCCAGCAGCCAAGGATGGGGGGAGGGGAGCACAGATACGCAGTATTTT.

Turning to this clonotype: A read error may produce the germline difference seen at one junction end. The chain couples TRBV11-2 to TRBJ1-1; maybe TRBD1 (5 bases). Per germline, CDR1 SGHAT and CDR2 FQNNGV. This CDR3 spans 15 amino acids. CDR3 in amino acids: CASSLELGVNTEAFF. In DNA form, the CDR3 reads TGTGCCAGCAGCTTAGAGCTAGGGGTGAATACTGAAGCTTTCTTT.

The V call is TRBV6-5, the J call TRBJ2-7; D possibly uses TRBD1 or TRBD2 (6 bases each). V lost 1 base to trimming and J lost 5 bases, with 12 bases between them. CDR1 is MNHEY and CDR2 is SVGAGI in the germline V gene. This CDR3 has 14 amino acids. As DNA, the CDR3 is TGTGCCAGCAGTTACTTCGCAGGGGAGGACGAGCAGTACTTC. Protein sequence: CASSYFAGEDEQYF.